The clone carrying this TCR beta chain has a count of ten or more. The antigen remains unidentified. This specimen comes from a study of breast tumors, draining lymph nodes, adjacent tissues. Germline CDR1 and CDR2: SGHRS and YFSETQ. The CDR3 length is 16 residues. V was pared by 0 bases and J by 3 bases, with 7 bases of the junction left unmatched. MiXCR, applied by TCRdb to the multiplex PCR reads, yields one record per CDR3 protein. The sample comprises about 89,000 distinct CDR3 sequences, around 30% of which are singletons, and 8% to 9% rests with the top ten. Overall study findings and caveats: Tumor repertoires ranked between lymph nodes and nontumor tissue in diversity, with V and J gene preferences. Findings are consistent with lymph node origin and intratumoral expansion of most tumor T cells.

Samples came from axillary lymph nodes draining the breast cancer. The sequence derives from a female donor with breast cancer. Some clones in this sample may be carry-over from other donors' samples. This chain connects TRBV5-1 to TRBJ2-7, with 9 bases fitting TRBD2. Material: axillary lymph node tissue. CDR3 sequence (DNA): TGCGCCAGCAGCTTGGAGCTAGCGGGGTGGGTCTACGAGCAGTACTTC. Translated, it gives CASSLELAGWVYEQYF. Full variable domain (outside the CDR3, taken from reference TRBV5-1 and TRBJ2-7): KAGVTQTPRYLIKTRGQQVTLSCSPISGHRSVSWYQQTPGQGLQFLFEYFSETQRNKGNFPGRFSGRQFSNSRSEMNVSTLELGDSALYLCASSLELAGWVYEQYFGPGTRLTVT.